This T cell receptor (beta chain) was captured by sequencing in a study of T cells in Graves' hyperthyroidism and ophthalmopathy. TCR beta CDR3 regions were amplified from RNA. Carried out on the TCR CDR3, a first-round RT-PCR used the HTBI primer set. Each CDR3 protein is one row after TCRdb ran MiXCR on the multiplex PCR reads. This table has approximately 590,000 distinct CDR3 sequences, approximately 15% appearing once. Germline values: CDR1 MDHEN, CDR2 SYDVKM. The ends were cut back, 6 bases at V and 3 bases at J, with 11 bases in the middle. The CDR3 is 13 residues long. This clonotype occurred many times. Antigen unknown. Study-wide results and caveats: Most thyroid clonotypes expanded above 0.001 appeared in blood too.

Researchers defined stable Graves' hyperthyroidism as no ophthalmopathy progression within 18 months. The patients, who ranged from 18 to 65 in age, presented with newly diagnosed hyperthyroidism lasting under 2 months. Diagnoses were made from clinical symptoms, serum measures (thyroxine and TRAb), thyroid ultrasound and orbital computed tomography. The TCR comes from a young woman with Graves' hyperthyroidism. The specimen sequenced was blood. The rearrangement uses TRBV28 and TRBJ1-1; D remains ambiguous. The CDR3 nucleotides are TGTGCCAGCAGAGACACTAGGCACACTGAAGCTTTCTTT. Protein: CASRDTRHTEAFF.